This T cell receptor (beta chain) was sequenced during a study of cytomegalovirus exposure and HLA in healthy donors. General study findings and limits: In a later analysis, TCR beta V- and J-gene trimming showed a link to a missense DCLRE1C variant. Most CMV-associated TCR beta chains appeared HLA-restricted in a later analysis.

Only one count was recorded for this clone. Its specificity is unknown. Use of 60 Vbeta and 13 Jbeta primers characterized the PCR. The protocol was immunoSEQ multiplex PCR, while the TCRdb copy is restricted to in-frame clones and leaves out a portion. This repertoire shows about 160,000 clones, more than 80% found once; its top ten account for less than 3%. The CDR3 sequence is 16 residues long. Germline CDR1 reads SNHLY; CDR2 reads FYNNEI. V was clipped by 7 bases and J by 0 bases; unmatched bases: 10. V is TRBV2 and J is TRBJ1-1; 8 bases fit TRBD1. The source of this sequence is a male donor in good health and CMV-seronegative. Sequencing was done on a sample of PBMCs. The CDR3 coding sequence is TGTGCCAGCATGATAGAAGAGGACAGGGTGAACACTGAAGCTTTCTTT. Its protein is CASMIEEDRVNTEAFF. The whole variable domain, filled in from reference TRBV2 and TRBJ1-1, reads EPEVTQTPSHQVTQMGQEVILRCVPISNHLYFYWYRQILGQKVEFLVSFYNNEISEKSEIFDDQFSVERPDGSNFTLKIRSTKLEDSAMYFCASMIEEDRVNTEAFFGQGTRLTVV.